These 27 T cell receptor beta chains originate from one sample sequenced in a study of blood T cell repertoires in COVID-19. This table comes from immunoSEQ multiplex PCR, and its TCRdb copy is limited to in-frame clones, with some not included. This sample has a few hundred thousand clones, with about 86% found just once. Sequencing was carried out using PBMCs or T cells enriched from blood (not recorded which). All receptors come from a man in his fifties or sixties who had recovered from COVID-19.

This chain uses TRBV7-9 with TRBJ1-6; D is unclear. In germline, CDR1 is SEHNR, CDR2 FQNEAQ (reference sequence). Between the trimmed V and J ends, which lost 5 bases and 7 bases, there was a span of 21 bases. This CDR3 region has 17 residues. The CDR3 DNA is TGTGCCAGCAGCCCTGAGGGTCTAATTGGGATCAATTCACCCCTCCACTTT. Protein product: CASSPEGLIGINSPLHF.

This clone was detected a few times. This chain links TRBV5-1 with TRBJ2-1, with 9 bases aligning to TRBD1. The CDR3 sequence is 15 residues long. CDR1 is SGHRS and CDR2 is YFSETQ in the germline V gene. The V segment lost 3 bases and the J segment 9 bases; nucleotides outside the gene matches: 10. CDR3 DNA: TGCGCCAGCAGCTCGATACCGGGACAGGGTGGTGAGCAGTTCTTC. The encoded protein is CASSSIPGQGGEQFF.

V usage is TRBV7-2 and J usage is TRBJ2-2, with D maybe TRBD1 (5 bases). The CDR3 runs 14 residues. Germline assignment: CDR1 SGHTA and CDR2 FQGNSA. Trimming removed 7 bases from V and 4 bases from J, with 13 bases in between. CDR3 region: CASTRTRPTGELFF. CDR3 DNA sequence: TGTGCCAGCACTCGGACAAGACCCACCGGGGAGCTGTTTTTT.

CDR3 nucleotide sequence: TGCAGTGCTAGTAAGCCACCGAACACTGAAGCTTTCTTT. Its translation: CSASKPPNTEAFF. The chain is built from TRBV20-1 and TRBJ1-1; D call uncertain. Trimming pared 3 bases from V and 1 base from J, leaving 9 bases between. Germline values: CDR1 DFQATT, CDR2 SNEGSKA (reference sequence). There are 13 residues in the CDR3.

In this sample, this clone turned up once. The rearrangement links TRBV11-2 to TRBJ1-5; maybe TRBD1 (6 bases). The CDR3 sequence is 15 residues long. The V end lost 1 base, the J end lost 6 bases, and 13 bases lay between the germline ends. Germline values: CDR1 SGHAT, CDR2 FQNNGV. In DNA form, the CDR3 reads TGTGCCAGCAGCTTAGCGCAGGGGCCTCGTCAGCCCCAGCATTTT. Protein sequence: CASSLAQGPRQPQHF.

The chain carries TRBV6-1 and TRBJ1-6, with 8 bases identical to TRBD1. Germline CDR1 and CDR2: MNHNS and SASEGT. The J segment lost 10 bases and the V segment lost 0 bases, leaving 17 bases of the junction unmatched. The CDR3 has 19 amino acids. CDR3 DNA sequence: TGTGCCAGCAGTGAAGCGCCGGGGGCAGGGGGCTCAATTGGCTCACCCCTCCACTTT. Its protein product is CASSEAPGAGGSIGSPLHF.

This sequence joins TRBV11-3 and TRBJ2-7; 8 nucleotides match TRBD1. The CDR3 runs to 15 residues. V was clipped by 5 bases and J by 6 bases; unmatched bases: 12. Looked up from germline, CDR1 is SGHNT and CDR2 is YENEEA. The CDR3 here is CASSAQSGGGLEQYF. The CDR3 nucleotides are TGTGCCAGCAGCGCCCAATCAGGGGGCGGACTCGAGCAGTACTTC.

The chain uses TRBV6-5 and TRBJ1-6, with 10 bases identical to TRBD1. V shed 4 bases and J 8 bases; nucleotides not matched to a gene: 8. The CDR3 totals 16 residues. Looked up from germline, CDR1 is MNHEY and CDR2 is SVGAGI. CDR3 DNA sequence: TGTGCCAGCAGTTCGAGCTTGGGACAGGGGTATTCACCCCTCCACTTT. Translated: CASSSSLGQGYSPLHF.

The chain has TRBV6-5 and TRBJ2-5; 9 bases map to TRBD2. The V segment lost 6 bases and the J segment 1 base; nucleotides outside the gene matches: 0. Per germline, CDR1 MNHEY and CDR2 SVGAGI. CDR3 length equals 13 residues. The CDR3 here is CASRTSGQETQYF. The CDR3 coding sequence is TGTGCCAGCAGGACTAGCGGCCAAGAGACCCAGTACTTC.

The table lists this clone with a few counts. CDR3 sequence reads: CASNPGQSNYEQYF. CDR3 sequence (DNA): TGCGCCAGCAACCCGGGACAGTCAAACTACGAGCAGTACTTC. This rearrangement joins TRBV23-1 to TRBJ2-7; TRBD1 matches 7 bases. TRBV23-1 qualifies as an ORF whose function is uncertain. This CDR3 spans 14 amino acids. The J segment lost 3 bases and the V segment lost 7 bases, leaving 9 bases of the junction unmatched.

The J gene is TRBJ2-7, the V gene TRBV3-1 (or the pseudogene TRBV3-2), with a tentative D call TRBD1 (6 bases). With 0 bases removed from V and 1 base from J, the gap between germline ends came to 19 bases. The germline V gene has CDR1 LGHDT and CDR2 YNNKEL (reference sequence). The length of the CDR3 is 18 residues. The CDR3 region is CASSQEGSPKGVSYEQYF. The CDR3 nucleotides read TGTGCCAGCAGCCAAGAAGGATCCCCCAAGGGGGTTTCCTACGAGCAGTACTTC.

This sequence joins TRBV23-1 and TRBJ1-5; possible D gene TRBD1, 5 bases. TRBV23-1 belongs to the ORF category, with a function that is uncertain. This CDR3 is 19 amino acids long. The V gene lost 7 bases and the J gene lost 0 bases, with 25 bases spanning the gap. The CDR3 DNA reads as TGCGCCAGCAAACCAGGAGAAGGGACGGGGGGAATTAGCAATCAGCCCCAGCATTTT. The encoded protein is CASKPGEGTGGISNQPQHF.

This chain links TRBV10-3 with TRBJ2-1; D unresolved. Germline CDR1 ENHRY, CDR2 SYGVKD. Trimming shortened V by 6 bases and J by 5 bases, and 17 bases separated the two germline ends. This CDR3 is built from 15 residues. The CDR3 coding sequence is TGTGCCATCAGGGCTAACTATCTCTCAAACAATGAGCAGTTCTTC. Translated, it gives CAIRANYLSNNEQFF.

The chain links TRBV2 to TRBJ2-3; a possible D gene is TRBD2 (5 bases). Germline CDR1 is SNHLY and CDR2 is FYNNEI. V was trimmed by 8 bases and J by 4 bases, leaving 13 bases between them. The CDR3 contains 13 residues. The CDR3 loop reads CASALSGSDTQYF. CDR3 nucleotide sequence: TGTGCCAGCGCCTTATCGGGGTCAGATACGCAGTATTTT.

The chain recombines TRBV6-4 with TRBJ2-1; tentative D call: TRBD2 (5 bases). CDR1 is MRHNA, CDR2 SNTAGT, per germline. This CDR3 is 16 amino acids long. Trimming pared 4 bases from V and 7 bases from J, leaving 20 bases between. CDR3 sequence: CASSVNAGSRLNEQFF. CDR3 bases: TGTGCCAGCAGTGTAAATGCGGGCAGTCGTTTGAATGAGCAGTTCTTC.

The gene calls are TRBV5-1 and TRBJ2-3; the D is unclear. V was shortened by 0 bases and J by 2 bases, with 7 bases between the two germline ends. Germline values: CDR1 SGHRS, CDR2 YFSETQ. This CDR3 spans 14 amino acids. CDR3 nucleotide sequence: TGCGCCAGCAGCTTGGCCGAGGTCACAGATACGCAGTATTTT. Its protein product is CASSLAEVTDTQYF.

The chain employs TRBV30 and TRBJ2-7; a weak D match, TRBD1 (6 bases). V was shortened by 1 base and J by 4 bases, with 11 bases between the two germline ends. The germline CDR1 and CDR2 sequences are GTSNPN and SVGIG (reference sequence). This CDR3 contains 13 residues. The CDR3, as DNA: TGTGCCTGGAGTGGCAGGGGTGGGTACGAGCAGTACTTC. This encodes CAWSGRGGYEQYF.

This chain connects TRBV12-3 or TRBV12-4 to TRBJ1-1, with 7 bases identical to TRBD1. There are 13 residues in the CDR3. V shed 6 bases, J shed 6 bases, and the junction held 7 bases outside the gene matches. The CDR3 loop reads CASRRDRGAEAFF. DNA for the CDR3: TGTGCCAGCAGAAGGGACAGAGGGGCTGAAGCTTTCTTT.

V is TRBV5-8 and J is TRBJ2-4, with 7 positions matching TRBD2. Per the germline V gene, CDR1 is SGHTS and CDR2 is YDEGEE. V trimming: 0 bases; J trimming: 9 bases; junction bases outside the gene matches: 9. CDR3 length: 15 residues. The CDR3 reads CASSLAAGSWSIQYF. In nucleotides, the CDR3 is TGTGCCAGCAGCTTGGCAGCGGGGTCATGGAGCATTCAGTACTTC.

This chain connects TRBV7-2 to TRBJ1-1; maybe TRBD1 (5 bases). The V end lost 0 bases, the J end lost 0 bases, and 11 bases lay between the germline ends. This CDR3 comprises 16 residues. Germline V gene sequence: CDR1 SGHTA, CDR2 FQGNSA. As DNA, the CDR3 is TGTGCCAGCAGCTTAGCACAGGAACTTATGAACACTGAAGCTTTCTTT. Translation: CASSLAQELMNTEAFF.

The chain combines TRBV5-4 with TRBJ1-1, with TRBD1 identical over 8 bases. This CDR3 comprises 16 residues. Germline assignment: CDR1 SGHNT and CDR2 YYREEE (reference sequence). Trimming cost V 6 bases and J 1 base; bases outside gene matches: 11. CDR3 DNA: TGTGCCAGCACGGTAGACAGGGGATTTCGGAACACTGAAGCTTTCTTT. Protein sequence: CASTVDRGFRNTEAFF.

The rearrangement joins TRBV19 to TRBJ1-5, with 11 bases aligning to TRBD1. J gave up 1 base and V 3 bases, and 5 bases lay outside the gene matches. Germline assignment: CDR1 LNHDA and CDR2 SQIVND (reference sequence). The CDR3 loop spans 17 amino acids. The DNA of the CDR3 is TGTGCCAGTAGTATTGGACAGGGGGCGAGGAGCAATCAGCCCCAGCATTTT. Translation gives CASSIGQGARSNQPQHF.

This chain links TRBV11-3 with TRBJ2-2; D is possibly TRBD2 (6 bases). CDR3 size: 15 residues. The germline V gene encodes CDR1 SGHNT and CDR2 YENEEA. The V gene lost 5 bases and the J gene lost 5 bases, with 15 bases spanning the gap. In nucleotides, the CDR3 is TGTGCCAGCAGCCCTAACGGGGACTTAACCGGGGAGCTGTTTTTT. This gives the protein CASSPNGDLTGELFF.

The chain has TRBV4-2 and TRBJ1-1; D ambiguous. Germline-derived CDR1 and CDR2 are LGHNA and YNFKEQ. The CDR3 loop spans 14 amino acids. V dropped 0 bases and J dropped 3 bases, with 8 bases sitting between them. The CDR3 region has the DNA TGTGCCAGCAGCCAAGATCAGGATCACACTGAAGCTTTCTTT. It encodes CASSQDQDHTEAFF.

This chain links TRBV2 with TRBJ2-5; 10 bases align to TRBD1. This CDR3 contains 14 residues. With 9 bases clipped from V and 5 bases from J, the junction kept 9 bases outside the gene matches. Looked up from germline, CDR1 is SNHLY and CDR2 is FYNNEI. The CDR3 DNA follows: TGTGCCAGTGTGGACAGGGGGAGCTGGGAGACCCAGTACTTC. Translating gives CASVDRGSWETQYF.

This sequence joins TRBV6-5 and TRBJ2-1; a weak D match, TRBD2 (7 bases). The CDR3 runs to 11 residues. V lost 6 bases to trimming and J lost 9 bases, with 9 bases between them. Germline V CDR1 and CDR2: MNHEY, SVGAGI. The CDR3 spells CASRRGGEQFF. The CDR3 DNA reads as TGTGCCAGCAGGAGGGGGGGTGAGCAGTTCTTC.

The sample holds one count of this clone. The chain links TRBV5-1 to TRBJ1-4; tentatively, D is TRBD1 (6 bases). Germline lookup yields CDR1 SGHRS and CDR2 YFSETQ. V was shortened by 6 bases and J by 8 bases, with 14 bases between the two germline ends. CDR3 size: 13 residues. CDR3 sequence (DNA): TGCGCCAGCAACCGGGGGGCAGGGGAAAAACTGTTTTTT. It encodes CASNRGAGEKLFF.